The 25 T cell receptor beta chains below were found in one sample sequenced in a study of blood T cell repertoires in COVID-19. Measured with immunoSEQ multiplex PCR; TCRdb has only the in-frame clones, and not every one. The profile shows hundreds of thousands of clones, 70% to 90% of them singletons. Material for sequencing was PBMCs or T cells enriched from blood (not recorded which). These TCRs come from a woman aged 30 to 39 who had been exposed to COVID-19.

The genes are TRBV19 and TRBJ2-7; 11 positions agree with TRBD1. Germline CDR1 reads LNHDA; CDR2 reads SQIVND (reference sequence). The CDR3 loop spans 14 amino acids. V shed 8 bases, J shed 9 bases, and the junction held 12 bases outside the gene matches. CDR3 loop: CASARTGGWVRQYF. The CDR3 nucleotides are TGTGCCAGTGCAAGGACAGGGGGCTGGGTCCGGCAGTACTTC.

The chain joins TRBV6-5 to TRBJ1-1; D may be TRBD1 (5 bases). Trimming took off 0 bases at V and 2 bases at J, with 13 bases between the two ends. The CDR3 is 16 amino acids. From germline, CDR1 is MNHEY and CDR2 SVGAGI. CDR3 in DNA: TGTGCCAGCAGTTACTCGAGAAGGGGCCTAAACACTGAAGCTTTCTTT. Protein sequence: CASSYSRRGLNTEAFF.

V usage is TRBV9 and J usage is TRBJ2-7; TRBD2 aligns across 14 bases. V was pared by 3 bases and J by 3 bases, with 14 bases of the junction left unmatched. This CDR3 has 19 amino acids. Germline V gene lookup returns CDR1 SGDLS and CDR2 YYNGEE. The CDR3, as DNA: TGTGCCAGCAGCGCCAGTCCCGGACTAGCGGGGGGAACAAACTACGAGCAGTACTTC. Translated, it gives CASSASPGLAGGTNYEQYF.

The count of this clone is one. The chain joins TRBV3-1 (or the pseudogene TRBV3-2) to TRBJ2-7; maybe TRBD1 (6 bases). Germline CDR1 is LGHDT and CDR2 is YNNKEL (reference sequence). This CDR3 comprises 13 residues. With 5 bases removed from V and 6 bases from J, the gap between germline ends came to 14 bases. CDR3 in DNA: TGTGCCAGCAGCATTGACAGGTCCGGCGAGCAGTACTTC. Its protein product is CASSIDRSGEQYF.

V gene TRBV19 combines with J gene TRBJ1-3; the match to TRBD1 covers 7 bases. This CDR3 has 14 residues. The ends lost 8 bases at V and 8 bases at J; junction bases unmatched: 12. Germline CDR1 reads LNHDA; CDR2 reads SQIVND (reference sequence). For the CDR3, the DNA is TGTGCCAGTGGGCGACAGGGTTTGGGAGACACCATATATTTT. It encodes CASGRQGLGDTIYF.

This clone was detected once. The genes are TRBV27 and TRBJ2-7; D is perhaps TRBD2 (6 bases). Between the trimmed V and J ends, which lost 1 base and 7 bases, there was a span of 17 bases. The germline V gene encodes CDR1 MNHEY and CDR2 SMNVEV (reference sequence). There are 15 residues in the CDR3. The CDR3 region has the DNA TGTGCCAGCAGTTTATACGGCGCGGGGACGGGGGAGCAGTACTTC. It translates to CASSLYGAGTGEQYF.

This chain uses TRBV28 with TRBJ1-2, with 7 bases fitting TRBD1. Germline-derived CDR1 and CDR2 are MDHEN and SYDVKM. The length of the CDR3 is 15 residues. The ends lost 6 bases at V and 0 bases at J; junction bases unmatched: 7. CDR3 sequence reads: CASSPPGQPNYGYTF. The CDR3 nucleotides are TGTGCCAGCAGCCCACCGGGACAGCCTAACTATGGCTACACCTTC.

V gene TRBV3-1 (or the pseudogene TRBV3-2) combines with J gene TRBJ1-2; the match to TRBD1 covers 8 bases. CDR3 length equals 14 residues. Germline assignment: CDR1 LGHDT and CDR2 YNNKEL (reference sequence). After removal of 2 bases from V and 4 bases from J, the junction contained 3 bases not matched to a gene. The CDR3 region is CASSQPGQGYGYTF. CDR3 nucleotide sequence: TGTGCCAGCAGCCAACCAGGACAGGGCTATGGCTACACCTTC.

This clone was recorded only once. This chain joins TRBV5-1 and TRBJ2-7, with 9 bases that match TRBD1. The CDR3 sequence is 16 residues long. V was pared by 5 bases and J by 2 bases, with 11 bases of the junction left unmatched. Looked up from germline, CDR1 is SGHRS and CDR2 is YFSETQ. CDR3 amino acids: CASRKSRDRVPYEQYF. DNA of the CDR3: TGCGCCAGCAGAAAAAGCCGGGACAGGGTTCCCTACGAGCAGTACTTC.

This clone was seen more than once but under ten times. At the DNA level, this CDR3 is encoded by other sequences in the same sample as well. V is TRBV27 and J is TRBJ1-1; D is unresolved. The germline V and J ends were trimmed by 0 bases and 1 base, with 3 bases remaining between them. The CDR3 is 13 amino acids. Per germline, CDR1 MNHEY and CDR2 SMNVEV (reference sequence). The CDR3 DNA is TGTGCCAGCAGTTTATCCAGGAACACTGAAGCTTTCTTT. It specifies CASSLSRNTEAFF.

The chain carries TRBV10-3 and TRBJ2-3, with D perhaps TRBD1 (5 bases). Germline assignment: CDR1 ENHRY and CDR2 SYGVKD. Trimming shortened V by 6 bases and J by 4 bases, and 17 bases separated the two germline ends. The CDR3 is made up of 15 amino acids. As DNA, the CDR3 is TGTGCCATCAGAGCCCAGGGTATCGAGGCAGATACGCAGTATTTT. It yields the protein CAIRAQGIEADTQYF.

The chain recombines TRBV25-1 with TRBJ1-1, with no clear D. This CDR3 has 16 amino acids. The germline gives CDR1 MGHDK, CDR2 SYGVNS. Trimming shortened V by 3 bases and J by 6 bases, and 20 bases separated the two germline ends. In DNA form, the CDR3 reads TGTGCCAGCAGTGACGATACGGAGGGCAGAATCGCTGAAGCTTTCTTT. Translated: CASSDDTEGRIAEAFF.

This clone has a single count. The chain joins TRBV9 to TRBJ1-4; no firm D call. Germline V gene data show CDR1 as SGDLS and CDR2 as YYNGEE. The CDR3 totals 15 residues. The V end was cut by 2 bases, the J end by 0 bases, with 8 bases between. CDR3 loop: CASSVGRTTNEKLFF. For the CDR3, the DNA is TGTGCCAGCAGCGTCGGGAGAACAACTAATGAAAAACTGTTTTTT.

The CDR3 here is CAISARQENYGYTF. CDR3 in DNA: TGTGCCATCAGTGCCCGACAGGAGAACTATGGCTACACCTTC. The chain couples TRBV10-3 to TRBJ1-2; possibly TRBD1 for D (6 bases). V was trimmed by 4 bases and J by 2 bases, leaving 11 bases between them. CDR3 length: 14 amino acids. CDR1 and CDR2 (germline): ENHRY, SYGVKD.

V is TRBV9 and J is TRBJ1-2; TRBD1 is a possible D gene (5 bases). Germline CDR1 and CDR2: SGDLS and YYNGEE. Trimming left V 4 bases short and J 2 bases short, with 15 bases between. The CDR3 spans 15 residues. CDR3: CASSRLGGTNYGYTF. CDR3 sequence (DNA): TGTGCCAGCAGCCGCCTCGGGGGGACCAACTATGGCTACACCTTC.

The chain joins TRBV10-3 to TRBJ2-1, with 11 bases that match TRBD2. Germline-derived CDR1 and CDR2 are ENHRY and SYGVKD. Germline trimming cut 5 bases from V and 6 bases from J; bases unmatched to any gene: 3. This CDR3 region has 14 residues. CDR3 residues: CAISLAGGPNEQFF. For the CDR3, the DNA is TGTGCCATCAGTTTAGCGGGGGGGCCCAATGAGCAGTTCTTC.

The chain has TRBV6-6 and TRBJ1-3; D gene uncertain. From germline, CDR1 is MNHNY and CDR2 SVGAGI (reference sequence). The CDR3 has 16 amino acids. The V and J ends lost 3 bases and 4 bases respectively, with 16 bases between them. CDR3 amino acids: CASSYGGGSVGNTIYF. CDR3 nucleotides: TGTGCCAGCAGTTATGGCGGCGGCTCAGTCGGAAACACCATATATTTT.

The chain has TRBV2 and TRBJ2-1; TRBD2 matches 7 bases. The junction had 8 bases not matched to a gene; V was cut back by 2 bases and J by 7 bases. CDR1 and CDR2 from the germline V gene are SNHLY and FYNNEI. This CDR3 has 15 residues. The CDR3 DNA sequence: TGTGCCAGCAGTGAACAGGCTAGCGGAATAAATGAGCAGTTCTTC. It specifies CASSEQASGINEQFF.

The CDR3 spells CASSDQGGSDSPLHF. CDR3 coding DNA: TGTGCCAGCAGTGACCAGGGAGGTTCGGATTCACCCCTCCACTTT. The chain employs TRBV25-1 and TRBJ1-6, with D maybe TRBD1 (5 bases). The V gene's germline CDR1 is MGHDK and CDR2 SYGVNS. The CDR3 loop spans 15 amino acids. The V end was cut by 3 bases, the J end by 8 bases, with 14 bases between.

The CDR3 region has the DNA TGTGCCAGCAGCTCTCTCGGCGAGCAGTACTTC. It codes for CASSSLGEQYF. This chain links TRBV13 with TRBJ2-7; D not resolved. The germline CDR1 and CDR2 sequences are PRHDT and FYEKMQ (reference sequence). V gave up 4 bases and J gave up 6 bases, with 7 bases separating them. The CDR3 length is 11 residues.

This chain joins TRBV19 and TRBJ1-6; TRBD1 might be the D (6 bases). V lost 5 bases and J lost 10, with 12 bases in between. Per the germline V gene, CDR1 is LNHDA and CDR2 is SQIVND (reference sequence). The CDR3 extends over 13 amino acids. CDR3 bases: TGTGCCAGTAGTTCGACAGGCCGGTCACCCCTCCACTTT. This sequence encodes CASSSTGRSPLHF.

V is TRBV9 and J is TRBJ2-2, with 14 nucleotides matching TRBD2. The ends lost 3 bases at V and 4 bases at J; junction bases unmatched: 8. Germline CDR1 SGDLS, CDR2 YYNGEE. There are 18 residues in the CDR3. CDR3 DNA: TGTGCCAGCAGCGGACGACTAGCGGGGGGGCGAGGCACCGGGGAGCTGTTTTTT. It encodes CASSGRLAGGRGTGELFF.

V is TRBV12-3 or TRBV12-4 and J is TRBJ1-1; TRBD1 aligns across 9 bases. Trimming took 4 bases from V and 3 from J; bases not matched to a gene: 0. CDR3 length: 13 amino acids. This CDR3 reads CASSWTGDTEAFF. The CDR3, as DNA: TGTGCCAGCAGTTGGACAGGGGACACTGAAGCTTTCTTT.

The chain uses TRBV6-5 and TRBJ1-3; D is perhaps TRBD1 (6 bases). Trimming removed 5 bases at V and 0 bases at J, with 11 bases between. CDR1 is MNHEY, CDR2 SVGAGI, per germline. The CDR3 totals 15 residues. CDR3 sequence: CASSRDTHSGNTIYF. The CDR3 region has the DNA TGTGCCAGCAGTCGGGACACCCACTCTGGAAACACCATATATTTT.

This clone occurred once. Here the CDR3 reads CASSLGQGNNEQFF. CDR3 nucleotides: TGCGCCAGCAGCTTGGGGCAGGGTAACAATGAGCAGTTCTTC. The chain employs TRBV5-1 and TRBJ2-1; possible D gene TRBD1, 5 bases. The length of the CDR3 is 14 residues. CDR1 SGHRS and CDR2 YFSETQ come from the germline V gene. Trimming took 0 bases from V and 5 from J, leaving 9 bases between them.